This entry describes one T cell receptor beta chain. Antigen: not known. The entry originates in a study of cytomegalovirus exposure and HLA in healthy donors. Germline CDR1 reads ENHRY; CDR2 reads SYGVKD. CDR3 length: 11 amino acids. The germline V and J ends were trimmed by 9 bases and 7 bases, with 13 bases remaining between them. Method: immunoSEQ multiplex PCR; TCRdb's copy keeps in-frame clones and lacks some. The sample holds 130,000 or so clones; around nine tenths are singletons and the top ten take about 1.9%. Notes on the study in general: According to a subsequent analysis, TCR clusters from the first cohort were inclined to appear together in the 110 or so validation repertoires. The study recorded more than 150 TCR beta chains that were cytomegalovirus-associated.

Sequencing input: PBMCs. The chain carries TRBV10-3 and TRBJ2-7; possible D gene TRBD2, 6 bases. The sequence derives from a woman between 18 and 30 years old in good health and CMV-seronegative. For the CDR3, the DNA is TGTGCCATTGGGACTCCTAGGGAGCAGTACTTC. Translated, it gives CAIGTPREQYF.